The source of this T cell receptor (beta chain) is a study of cytomegalovirus exposure and HLA in healthy donors. Germline trimming cut 4 bases from V and 4 bases from J; bases unmatched to any gene: 12. The germline V gene has CDR1 SGHRS and CDR2 YFSETQ. This CDR3 is built from 16 residues. The PCR ran on 60 Vbeta and 13 Jbeta primers. Profiled with immunoSEQ multiplex PCR; TCRdb holds only in-frame clones, not every one. The repertoire holds about 190,000 clones, with nearly 80% as singletons. This clone was counted a single time. Sequenced sample: PBMCs. This clonotype originated in a woman aged 30 to 39 in good health and CMV-seropositive. The chain links TRBV5-1 to TRBJ1-2; 8 bases agree with TRBD1. The CDR3 DNA reads TGCGCCAGCAGCCCGGCGGGGACAGGAGGTAGCTATGGCTACACCTTC. Protein product: CASSPAGTGGSYGYTF.